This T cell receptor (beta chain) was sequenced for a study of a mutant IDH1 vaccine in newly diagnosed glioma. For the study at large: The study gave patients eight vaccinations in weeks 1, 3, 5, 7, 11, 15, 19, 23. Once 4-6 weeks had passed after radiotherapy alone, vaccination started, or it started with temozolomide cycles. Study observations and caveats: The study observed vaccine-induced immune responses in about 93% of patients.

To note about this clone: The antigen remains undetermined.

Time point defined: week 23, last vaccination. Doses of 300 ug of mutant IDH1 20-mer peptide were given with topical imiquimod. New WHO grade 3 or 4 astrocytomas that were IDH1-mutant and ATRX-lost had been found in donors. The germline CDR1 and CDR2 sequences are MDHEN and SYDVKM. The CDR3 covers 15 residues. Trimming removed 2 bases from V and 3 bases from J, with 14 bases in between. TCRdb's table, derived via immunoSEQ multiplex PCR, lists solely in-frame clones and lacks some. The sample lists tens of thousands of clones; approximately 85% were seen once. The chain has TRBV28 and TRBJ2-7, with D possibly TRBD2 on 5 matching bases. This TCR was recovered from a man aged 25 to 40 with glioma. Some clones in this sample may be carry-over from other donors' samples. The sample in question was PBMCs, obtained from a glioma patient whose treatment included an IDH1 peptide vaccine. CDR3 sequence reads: CASSLIGDRRYEQYF. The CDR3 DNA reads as TGTGCCAGCAGTTTAATCGGGGATAGGCGCTACGAGCAGTACTTC.